This is a list of T cell receptor beta chains from one sample in a study of shared clonotypes between healthy human individuals. TCRdb's copy holds only in-frame clones and misses some; the assay was immunoSEQ multiplex PCR. The table records 950,000 to 1,300,000 clones, more than 65% of them present only once. Sequencing input: memory CD4+ T cells sorted from blood. These receptors all come from a man between 18 and 35 years old in good health. The CDR3 runs from the conserved cysteine through the conserved F or W. D genes are given only for firm matches. Expanded clones get a size class; other rows say once, few or many, or leave the size out.

J	size	D	V	CDR3	DNA
TRBJ1-1	once	TRBD1	TRBV6-6	CASSYPGQGNTEAFF	TGTGCCAGCAGTTACCCGGGACAGGGGAACACTGAAGCTTTCTTT
TRBJ2-3	.	TRBD2	TRBV2	CASTLAGGLVDTQYF	TGTGCCAGCACTCTAGCGGGAGGGTTGGTAGATACGCAGTATTTT
TRBJ2-7	.	.	TRBV6-6	CASKAGLGRYEQYF	TGTGCCAGCAAGGCCGGGCTAGGGAGATACGAGCAGTACTTC
TRBJ2-1	.	TRBD1	TRBV7-9	CASSRGQNNEQFF	TGTGCCAGCAGCAGGGGACAGAACAATGAGCAGTTCTTC
TRBJ1-2	few	.	TRBV27	CASSLGGNYGYTF	TGTGCCAGCAGTTTAGGGGGGAACTATGGCTACACCTTC
TRBJ2-5	.	TRBD2	TRBV4-1	CASSQVALAGGPQETQYF	TGCGCCAGCAGCCAAGTAGCCCTAGCGGGGGGCCCACAAGAGACCCAGTACTTC
TRBJ1-3	.	.	TRBV28	CASSSPRVAGNTIYF	TGTGCCAGCAGCAGTCCGAGGGTCGCTGGAAACACCATATATTTT
TRBJ2-5	.	.	TRBV7-2	CASSRGPGETQYF	TGTGCCAGCAGCAGAGGACCTGGGGAGACCCAGTACTTC
TRBJ2-5	once	.	TRBV29-1	CSVELGAGGETQYF	TGCAGCGTTGAACTTGGGGCCGGAGGAGAGACCCAGTACTTC
TRBJ1-6	.	TRBD1	TRBV5-6	CASRSGQTPLHF	TGTGCCAGCAGGTCGGGACAGACACCCCTCCACTTT
TRBJ2-7	.	TRBD2	TRBV5-4	CASSSGLAAYEQYF	TGTGCCAGCAGCTCTGGACTAGCGGCCTACGAGCAGTACTTC
TRBJ1-1	.	.	TRBV29-1	CSSRRGTNTEAFF	TGCAGCTCGCGGAGGGGGACGAACACTGAAGCTTTCTTT
TRBJ2-7	.	TRBD2	TRBV5-1	CASSSGGTYNEQYF	TGCGCCAGCAGCTCGGGGGGGACCTACAACGAGCAGTACTTC
TRBJ2-1	.	.	TRBV9	CASSATSEASEQFF	TGTGCCAGCAGCGCGACTAGTGAGGCCTCTGAGCAGTTCTTC
TRBJ2-1	.	TRBD2	TRBV27	CASTGRVTGGLYNEQFF	TGTGCCAGCACCGGGAGGGTAACGGGGGGACTCTACAATGAGCAGTTCTTC
TRBJ2-3	.	TRBD2	TRBV11-2	CASSLGIRGGTDTQYF	TGTGCCAGCAGCTTAGGCATACGGGGGGGCACAGATACGCAGTATTTT
TRBJ1-2	.	.	TRBV5-4	CASSLTGYYGYTF	TGTGCCAGCAGCTTGACAGGATACTATGGCTACACCTTC
TRBJ1-1	.	.	TRBV19	CASSPLSNTEAFF	TGTGCCAGTAGTCCCTTGTCTAACACTGAAGCTTTCTTT
TRBJ2-5	.	TRBD2	TRBV11-2	CASSLTLGRDRTETQYF	TGTGCCAGCAGCTTAACTCTTGGGAGGGACCGAACGGAGACCCAGTACTTC
TRBJ1-1	once	.	TRBV5-1	CASSVWSVGDDTEAFF	TGCGCCAGCAGCGTTTGGAGTGTGGGGGACGACACTGAAGCTTTCTTT
TRBJ2-7	.	.	TRBV18	CASSRESYYEQYF	TGTGCCAGCTCCCGAGAGTCCTACTACGAGCAGTACTTC
TRBJ2-1	.	.	TRBV11-3	CASSLSGNEQFF	TGTGCCAGCAGCTTATCAGGGAATGAGCAGTTCTTC
TRBJ1-6	.	.	TRBV5-1	CASSLRQGGDSPLHF	TGCGCCAGCAGCTTGCGGCAGGGAGGGGATTCACCCCTCCACTTT
TRBJ1-2	.	.	TRBV9	CASSVEEGGYGYTF	TGTGCCAGCAGCGTAGAAGAGGGGGGCTATGGCTACACCTTC
TRBJ1-4	once	TRBD1	TRBV19	CASSPGQGHEKLFF	TGTGCCAGTTCCCCGGGACAGGGTCATGAAAAACTGTTTTTT
TRBJ2-7	many	TRBD2	TRBV11-2	CASSSASGPAYEQYF	TGTGCCAGCAGCTCTGCTAGCGGCCCTGCCTACGAGCAGTACTTC
TRBJ2-3	.	.	TRBV28	CASSSGDRFVDTQYF	TGTGCCAGCAGTTCAGGAGACCGGTTCGTAGATACGCAGTATTTT
TRBJ2-2	.	.	TRBV11-3	CASSPADTGELFF	TGTGCCAGCAGCCCAGCGGACACCGGGGAGCTGTTTTTT
TRBJ2-1	few	TRBD2	TRBV30	CAWSVSGLAHNEQFF	TGTGCCTGGAGTGTATCCGGACTAGCCCACAATGAGCAGTTCTTC
TRBJ1-1	few	.	TRBV10-1	CASSESFANEAFF	TGCGCCAGCAGTGAGTCTTTCGCCAATGAAGCTTTCTTT
TRBJ2-5	once	.	TRBV10-2	CASSAQTGQETQYF	TGCGCCAGCAGTGCACAAACTGGCCAAGAGACCCAGTACTTC
TRBJ2-3	once	.	TRBV18	CASSPRLSGTDTQYF	TGTGCCAGCTCACCTCGTCTGTCGGGGACAGATACGCAGTATTTT
TRBJ2-7	.	TRBD1	TRBV18	CASSPGTGADEQYF	TGTGCCAGCTCACCCGGGACAGGGGCAGACGAGCAGTACTTC